This T cell receptor (beta chain) was identified in a study of blood T cell repertoires in COVID-19. Study as a whole: The United States, Italy and Spain supplied acute and convalescent COVID-19 samples. From T cells, B-cell-depleted T cells, or PBMCs came the material, which was cDNA or gDNA.

Original handling: The authors estimated nucleated cell counts from reference gene primer amplification. Generated by immunoSEQ multiplex PCR, the TCRdb table keeps only in-frame clones and is missing some. The V and J calls and the clone size are those of that table, but D and trimming were determined from the DNA. The top ten hold about 11% of the sample, which has about 160,000 clones, about 81% seen once. V was pared by 8 bases and J by 1 base, with 11 bases of the junction left unmatched. The CDR3 runs to 15 residues. Germline V gene data show CDR1 as SGHNT and CDR2 as YYREEE (reference sequence).

Sequencing input: peripheral blood. This clonotype was sampled from a man in his 60s with active or convalescent COVID-19. The rearrangement links TRBV5-4 to TRBJ1-1; 7 positions match TRBD1. CDR3 residues: CASRITGQPNTEAFF. The CDR3 DNA is TGTGCCAGTCGTATTACGGGACAGCCGAACACTGAAGCTTTCTTT.